This T cell receptor beta chain derives from a study of blood T cells in healthy people across ages. General study points: Using unsorted PBMCs precluded a conclusive naive versus antigen-experienced comparison. In older individuals, TCR beta diversity per million T cells was lower, falling roughly linearly with age.

CDR3 length equals 15 residues. CDR1 and CDR2 from the germline V gene are MNHEY and SMNVEV (reference sequence). Concerning this clonotype: Antigen specificity is unknown.

Peripheral blood from each donor was collected in a volume of approximately 10 milliliters. Through a sample-barcoded 5' primer and a J-beta primer mix, a second PCR was run for roughly 6 to 12 cycles. CDR3-containing paired-end reads numbering at least 2.5 million came from each sample. From the 5' RACE reads, TCRdb called clonotypes with MiXCR, one entry per CDR3 protein. The sample lists about a million distinct CDR3 sequences, roughly 50% occurring once. This rearrangement joins TRBV27 to TRBJ2-5; the D gene is possibly TRBD2 (5 bases). The J call is in doubt because the DNA end fits TRBJ2-4 better. The sample was blood. This sequence originates from a woman aged 55 to 70 in good health. For the CDR3, the DNA is TGTGCCAGCAGTTTGATCCTCCCGGGATTAAACATTCAGTACTTC. Protein sequence: CASSLILPGLNIQYF.